This T cell receptor (beta chain) was recovered during a study of blood T cell repertoires in COVID-19. At the level of the study: COVID-19 samples collected from the United States, Italy and Spain covered acute and convalescent phases. In each case, the material was cDNA or gDNA derived from T cells, B-cell-depleted T cells, or PBMCs.

Trimming at V came to 3 bases and at J to 4 bases, leaving 13 bases not matched to a gene. Germline V gives CDR1 KGHSH, CDR2 LQKENI. This CDR3 comprises 17 residues. In the original workflow: Cell counts per sample came from amplifying reference gene primers. Assay used: immunoSEQ multiplex PCR; TCRdb lists only in-frame clones, some missing. V, J and clone size were drawn from that table, and D and trimming were deduced from the DNA. The sample comprises about 40,000 clones, around 85% of which are singletons, and more than 20% rests with the top ten. The sequence came from a human donor with acute or convalescent COVID-19. The donor label of this sample is uncertain. Sequencing used peripheral blood. This chain connects TRBV18 to TRBJ1-2; 8 bases match TRBD1. CDR3 in DNA: TGTGCCAGCTCACCTTCCCAGGGGGCGTCGGGCGGCTATGGCTACACCTTC. This sequence encodes CASSPSQGASGGYGYTF.